Described below is a single T cell receptor beta chain sequence and its context. Its antigen remains unidentified. The record originates from a study of cytomegalovirus exposure and HLA in healthy donors. Study results and limitations: A missense variant in DCLRE1C was later tied to TCR beta V- and J-gene trimming.

Despite likely unrecorded immune exposures, the donors were nominally healthy at the time of sampling. The primer mix had 60 Vbeta and 13 Jbeta primers. Clones were sequenced by immunoSEQ multiplex PCR, and TCRdb holds only the in-frame ones, with some missing. This sample has about 200,000 clones; approximately 83% occur once, and the top ten carry about 0.094%. The clonotype comes from a boy younger than 10 in good health and CMV-seronegative. Material: PBMCs.

DNA for the CDR3: TGTGCCAGCAGCTTAACCCCAAGGTCCGACAAAGGCATTCAGTACTTC. Translated: CASSLTPRSDKGIQYF. The rearrangement joins TRBV7-2 to TRBJ2-4, with D uncertain. This CDR3 contains 16 residues. V lost 2 bases, J lost 9 bases, and 20 bases lay in between. Germline V lookup: CDR1 SGHTA, CDR2 FQGNSA.